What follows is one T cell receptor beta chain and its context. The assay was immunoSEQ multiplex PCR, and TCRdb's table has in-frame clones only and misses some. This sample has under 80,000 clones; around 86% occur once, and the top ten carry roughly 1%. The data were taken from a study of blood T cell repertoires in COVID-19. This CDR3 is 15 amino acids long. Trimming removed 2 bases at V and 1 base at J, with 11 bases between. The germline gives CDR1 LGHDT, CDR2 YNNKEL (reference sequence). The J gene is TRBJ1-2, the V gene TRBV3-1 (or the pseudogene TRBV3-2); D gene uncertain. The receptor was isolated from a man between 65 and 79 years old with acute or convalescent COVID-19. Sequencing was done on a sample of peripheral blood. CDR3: CASSQREALNYGYTF. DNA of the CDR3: TGTGCCAGCAGCCAAAGGGAGGCACTTAACTATGGCTACACCTTC.